These T cell receptor beta chains were read from a single sample in a study of blood T cell repertoires in COVID-19. The repertoire was sequenced with immunoSEQ multiplex PCR; TCRdb's copy has only in-frame clones and lacks some. The repertoire includes roughly 290,000 clones, roughly 88% of them detected once, and roughly 4% sits in the top ten. Sequenced input: PBMCs or T cells enriched from blood (not recorded which). These receptors all stem from a woman in her 30s who had recovered from COVID-19. CDR3s include the opening cysteine and the closing phenylalanine or tryptophan. A D gene is named only where the DNA matches it firmly. Clone size appears in some rows only: once, few, many, or a class for an expanded clone.

- | - | 20 | TRBJ1-5 | TRBV21-1 | TGTGCCCTCCGGCCATCGACACCGGGACAGGGCCCCTTTAGCAATCAGCCCCAGCATTTT | CALRPSTPGQGPFSNQPQHF
few | - | 13 | TRBJ1-5 | TRBV28 | TGTGCCGGCTGCGGGGGGAACAATCAGCCCCAGCATTTT | CAGCGGNNQPQHF
once | - | 14 | TRBJ1-1 | TRBV7-8 | TGTGCCAGCAGCTTAAGGGAGGGGAACACTGAAGCTTTCTTT | CASSLREGNTEAFF
few | - | 17 | TRBJ1-1 | TRBV2 | TGTGCCAGCCCCCCGGCCAGGTTCTCACCCATGAACACTGAAGCTTTCTTT | CASPPARFSPMNTEAFF
once | - | 10 | TRBJ2-5 | TRBV30 | TGTGCCTGGAGTTCGGAGACCCAGTACTTC | CAWSSETQYF
- | - | 14 | TRBJ1-1 | TRBV7-9 | TGTGCCAGCAGCGCTCCACTCTTCCGAGACAGAGCTTTCTTT | CASSAPLFRDRAFF
- | - | 13 | TRBJ2-2 | TRBV5-1 | TGCGCCAGCAGCCCAGAAAGCACCGGGGAGCTGTTTTTT | CASSPESTGELFF
- | - | 14 | TRBJ2-2 | TRBV29-1 | TGCAGCGTTGCATCACTAGTGAACACCGGGGAGCTGTTTTTT | CSVASLVNTGELFF
- | - | 15 | TRBJ1-2 | TRBV29-1 | TGCAGCGTTGAAGATAATCGTAAATCTAACTATGGCTACACCTTC | CSVEDNRKSNYGYTF
- | - | 13 | TRBJ2-2 | TRBV18 | TGTGCCAGCTCACCACCGTCCGTGGGGGAGCTGTTTTTT | CASSPPSVGELFF
- | TRBD1 | 15 | TRBJ2-7 | TRBV7-2 | TGTGCCAGCAGCCTTAGAGGGGGCGAGCCCTACGAGCAGTACTTC | CASSLRGGEPYEQYF
- | - | 14 | TRBJ1-4 | TRBV11-2 | TGTGCCAGCAGCTCCCAACCGACGGGGGAAAAACTGTTTTTT | CASSSQPTGEKLFF
once | TRBD1 | 16 | TRBJ2-3 | TRBV7-9 | TGTGCCAGCAGCCCCCGGACAGGGGAAAGCACAGATACGCAGTATTTT | CASSPRTGESTDTQYF
- | - | 15 | TRBJ2-6 | TRBV6-4 | TGTGCCAGCAGTGACACTAGCTCTGGGGCCAACGTCCTGACTTTC | CASSDTSSGANVLTF
few | TRBD2 | 17 | TRBJ2-2 | TRBV7-3 | TGTGCCAGCAGACAACTAGCGGGAGCGGGTAACACCGGGGAGCTGTTTTTT | CASRQLAGAGNTGELFF
- | TRBD1 | 16 | TRBJ2-7 | TRBV19 | TGTGCCAGTAGTCAAACTCCGGGACAGGGGGCTTTCGAGCAGTACTTC | CASSQTPGQGAFEQYF
once | - | 13 | TRBJ2-2 | TRBV5-6 | TGTGCCTCCATAGCAGAAAACACCGGGGAGCTGTTTTTT | CASIAENTGELFF
- | - | 12 | TRBJ2-1 | TRBV11-2 | TGTGCCCGCGCGAGGAGCTACAATGAGCAGTTCTTC | CARARSYNEQFF